What follows are 13 T cell receptor beta chains derived from one specimen sequenced in a study of cytomegalovirus exposure and HLA in healthy donors. Primers: 60 Vbeta forward and 13 Jbeta reverse. Sequenced by immunoSEQ multiplex PCR; TCRdb stores in-frame clones only, minus some. The data contain 110,000 or so clones, over 75% of them singletons. Sequenced input: PBMCs. The receptors shown here come from a woman aged 25 to 45 in good health and CMV-seropositive.

The V call is TRBV30, the J call TRBJ2-4; the match to TRBD1 covers 9 bases. Germline V gene data show CDR1 as GTSNPN and CDR2 as SVGIG (reference sequence). CDR3 length: 16 residues. J was trimmed by 1 base and V by 5 bases; bases with no gene match: 9. The CDR3 protein is CAWATGTGLAKNIQYF. CDR3 nucleotides: TGTGCCTGGGCGACCGGGACAGGGCTGGCCAAAAACATTCAGTACTTC.

The genes are TRBV7-9 and TRBJ1-2; 7 bases are a match to TRBD1. Per the germline V gene, CDR1 is SEHNR and CDR2 is FQNEAQ (reference sequence). The CDR3 consists of 15 residues. V shed 4 bases and J 5 bases; nucleotides not matched to a gene: 10. CDR3 DNA: TGTGCCAGCAGCTACGAAGACAGGGCTACATATGGCTACACCTTC. Translating it yields CASSYEDRATYGYTF.

V is TRBV27 and J is TRBJ1-4, with 9 positions matching TRBD1. Looked up from germline, CDR1 is MNHEY and CDR2 is SMNVEV (reference sequence). Trimming at V came to 2 bases and at J to 1 base, leaving 5 bases not matched to a gene. The CDR3 runs 17 residues. The DNA for the CDR3 is TGTGCCAGCAGTTTAGAGGGACAGGGTTTAACTAATGAAAAACTGTTTTTT. The encoded protein is CASSLEGQGLTNEKLFF.

This chain uses TRBV6-5 with TRBJ1-1; no clear D. Per the germline V gene, CDR1 is MNHEY and CDR2 is SVGAGI. There are 14 residues in the CDR3. The ends were cut back, 0 bases at V and 1 base at J, with 6 bases in the middle. The DNA of the CDR3 is TGTGCCAGCAGTTACTCGACGGGGAACACTGAAGCTTTCTTT. This translates into CASSYSTGNTEAFF.

This chain links TRBV10-1 with TRBJ2-4, with 9 nucleotides matching TRBD1. This CDR3 is built from 15 residues. The V and J ends lost 7 bases and 13 bases, in that order; junction bases with no gene match: 17. Germline CDR1 WNHNN, CDR2 SYGVQD (reference sequence). CDR3 nucleotide sequence: TGCGCCAGCAACAGGTGGGGACAGGGTTTCCCTCTGCAGTACTTC. As protein: CASNRWGQGFPLQYF.

The V and J genes are TRBV25-1 and TRBJ2-1; a possible D gene is TRBD2 (5 bases). There are 14 residues in the CDR3. V was clipped by 2 bases and J by 8 bases, with 13 bases between them. From germline, CDR1 is MGHDK and CDR2 SYGVNS. The CDR3 sequence is CASSEREWVDEQFF. The CDR3 DNA is TGTGCCAGCAGTGAAAGGGAGTGGGTTGATGAGCAGTTCTTC.

The chain combines TRBV7-9 with TRBJ1-2; no clear D. The ends were cut back, 1 base at V and 7 bases at J, with 10 bases in the middle. Germline CDR1 SEHNR, CDR2 FQNEAQ (reference sequence). The length of the CDR3 is 13 residues. The CDR3 loop reads CASSLVGRGGYTF. The CDR3 DNA is TGTGCCAGCAGCTTAGTCGGTCGGGGTGGCTACACCTTC.

The chain carries TRBV19 and TRBJ1-5, with TRBD1 matching over 7 bases. Looked up from germline, CDR1 is LNHDA and CDR2 is SQIVND (reference sequence). The CDR3 consists of 16 residues. The junction had 3 bases not matched to a gene; V was cut back by 0 bases and J by 1 base. CDR3 DNA sequence: TGTGCCAGTAGTATAGACGGGACAGTAAGCAATCAGCCCCAGCATTTT. It translates to CASSIDGTVSNQPQHF. Full variable domain (missing parts from reference TRBV19 and TRBJ1-5): DGGITQSPKYLFRKEGQNVTLSCEQNLNHDAMYWYRQDPGQGLRLIYYSQIVNDFQKGDIAEGYSVSREKKESFPLTVTSAQKNPTAFYLCASSIDGTVSNQPQHFGDGTRLSIL.

The chain has TRBV6-6 and TRBJ1-1, with D possibly being TRBD1 (6 bases). Trimming pared 6 bases from V and 4 bases from J, leaving 12 bases between. The length of the CDR3 is 13 residues. Germline CDR1 MNHNY, CDR2 SVGAGI (reference sequence). CDR3 loop: CASSPSQGTEAFF. CDR3 DNA sequence: TGTGCCAGCAGCCCCTCACAGGGCACTGAAGCTTTCTTT.

The CDR3 loop reads CASRSSSEAYGYTF. CDR3 bases: TGTGCCAGCAGATCCAGTTCGGAGGCCTATGGCTACACCTTC. The gene calls are TRBV7-9 and TRBJ1-2; D is undetermined. Trimming pared 6 bases from V and 4 bases from J, leaving 15 bases between. The CDR3 length is 14 residues. Germline CDR1 and CDR2: SEHNR and FQNEAQ (reference sequence).

The rearrangement uses TRBV14 and TRBJ2-7; 9 bases are shared with TRBD1. The CDR3 loop spans 15 amino acids. Per germline, CDR1 SGHDN and CDR2 FVKESK. V dropped 4 bases and J dropped 3; count of bases not matched to a gene: 7. CDR3 loop: CASSLATGGIYEQYF. The DNA of the CDR3 is TGTGCCAGCAGCCTAGCTACAGGGGGCATCTACGAGCAGTACTTC.

The chain combines TRBV4-1 with TRBJ2-2, with a weak D call TRBD1 (5 bases). The CDR3 has 15 residues. Per the germline V gene, CDR1 is MGHRA and CDR2 is YSYEKL. Trimming shortened V by 1 base and J by 6 bases, and 12 bases separated the two germline ends. CDR3 in amino acids: CASSQVTGPSGELFF. In nucleotides, the CDR3 is TGCGCCAGCAGCCAAGTCACAGGACCCTCCGGGGAGCTGTTTTTT.

The J gene is TRBJ1-4, the V gene TRBV30; 7 bases align to TRBD1. Trimming removed 5 bases from V and 8 bases from J; junction bases left unmatched: 8. The CDR3 loop spans 13 amino acids. In germline, CDR1 is GTSNPN, CDR2 SVGIG (reference sequence). The CDR3 DNA follows: TGTGCCTGGGACAGGGAAGTGGGAGAAAAACTGTTTTTT. Translating gives CAWDREVGEKLFF.